This T cell receptor beta chain appears in the sequencing data of a study of a mutant IDH1 vaccine in newly diagnosed glioma (dated by TCRdb to about 2021). In terms of the full investigation: Vaccination was initiated 4-6 weeks after radiotherapy alone, or concurrently with temozolomide cycles in the chemotherapy-containing groups. The roughly 34 treated patients were about 60% male and roughly 38% female, with a mean age of 40.4 years. Prior to enrollment, standard therapy consisting of radiotherapy alone, temozolomide alone, or radiochemotherapy with temozolomide had been administered to patients, with the combination being received by most patients. The week-35 safety follow-up was designated visit V12, and the week-47 end of study was designated visit V13. Six visits were used for peripheral blood collection: V03 (baseline), V05, V07, V10, V12 and V13. For exploratory analyses, longitudinal TCRB deep sequencing was carried out in around 26 treated patients wherever samples were available. Broader findings and caveats from the paper: The authors noted that analyses of patient blood samples could not be reproduced because of sample limitations. Changes in the top peripheral T cell clonotypes picked up by TCRB sequencing did not appear to be linked to pseudoprogression. Immune responses induced by the vaccine were seen in around 93% of patients across multiple MHC alleles. Availability determined which PBMC samples were chosen for TCRB deep sequencing.

With regard to this clone: The antigen this receptor binds is unknown. No much larger clonotype is one base removed from it; base qualities were not supplied.

Library preparation was by the immunoSEQ multiplex PCR assay. Rearranged TCR beta chain sequences were amplified with the hsTCRB Kit following the manufacturer's protocol. Sequencing of TCRB libraries was carried out on an Illumina MiSeq. For the original study's pipeline: The kit vendor's proprietary platform handled demultiplexing, trimming and gene mapping. TCRdb took over this immuneACCESS table, retaining in-frame rearrangements with V and J assigned. Such tables are incomplete; in checked studies, under half of the missing clones stem from an unresolved V gene, and the remainder is unexplained. V and J calls and clone size follow that table, whereas D and trimming were derived from the DNA. The sample contains about 84,000 clones, about 81% of them found a single time. The top ten clonotypes cover under 6.5% of the sample. The label giving this sample's time point can be read as: week 47, end of study. Each vaccine dose, consisting of 300 ug of a 20-mer mutant IDH1 peptide in Montanide, was administered subcutaneously with topical imiquimod. Patients received eight vaccinations in weeks 1, 3, 5, 7, 11, 15, 19 and 23, corresponding to visits V03 through V10. The donors had newly diagnosed IDH1-mutant astrocytomas of WHO grade 3 or 4 that showed loss of nuclear ATRX. The samples were drawn from NOA16, a multicentre, single-arm, open-label phase I trial in Germany that tested a mutant IDH1 peptide vaccine in humans for the first time. Genomic DNA for TCRB sequencing was extracted from EDTA blood using the DNeasy Blood and Tissue Kit.

CDR1 SGHAT and CDR2 FQDESV are derived from the germline V gene (reference sequence). Taken from cysteine to phenylalanine, the CDR3 has 13 residues. The kept DNA is CDR3 alone, 39 bases in frame from the first base. Deletion took 3 bases off V and 5 bases off J, with a span of 10 bases between the germline ends. The chain employs TRBV11-1 and TRBJ2-5; TRBD2 might be the D gene, on 7 matching bases. The TCR comes from a man aged 40-49 years with glioma. Sequencing was performed on PBMCs, taken from a glioma patient whose treatment included an IDH1 peptide vaccine. The DNA sequence is as follows: TGTGCCAGCAGCTTCGGGGGGCGCGAGACCCAGTACTTC. This yields the protein CASSFGGRETQYF.